One sample yielded the 32 T cell receptor beta chains listed below, sequenced in a study of early T cells in non-severe SARS-CoV-2 infection. MiXCR, applied by TCRdb to the 5' RACE reads, yields one record per CDR3 protein. The table lists 50,000 to 75,000 distinct CDR3 sequences, around 5.7% of them singletons. The material sequenced was whole blood, taken at baseline. These receptors came from an adult who was a healthcare worker with PCR-confirmed SARS-CoV-2 infection or an uninfected control (not recorded which).

The sample holds a few counts of this clonotype. V gene TRBV9 combines with J gene TRBJ2-3; the D is unclear. V lost 5 bases, J lost 4 bases, and 14 bases lay in between. Germline V gives CDR1 SGDLS, CDR2 YYNGEE. The CDR3 has 14 residues. The CDR3 bases are TGTGCCAGCAGGCACGGGCCATACTCAGATACGCAGTATTTT. Amino acid sequence: CASRHGPYSDTQYF.

This chain joins TRBV11-2 and TRBJ2-3, with 11 bases fitting TRBD1. Germline V gives CDR1 SGHAT, CDR2 FQNNGV. CDR3 length equals 15 residues. Trimming took 5 bases from V and 3 from J; bases not matched to a gene: 4. CDR3 DNA: TGTGCCAGCAGCCTCGGGACAGGGGGGACAGATACGCAGTATTTT. The encoded protein is CASSLGTGGTDTQYF.

This chain joins TRBV9 and TRBJ1-1, with D unresolved. The CDR3 spans 13 residues. Germline V gene data show CDR1 as SGDLS and CDR2 as YYNGEE. The V end lost 2 bases, the J end lost 3 bases, and 8 bases lay between the germline ends. CDR3 DNA: TGTGCCAGCAGCGTGTTGATGGACACTGAAGCTTTCTTT. Encoded protein: CASSVLMDTEAFF.

Concerning this clonotype: The junction departs from the called germline gene at one end, perhaps through a read error. The chain uses TRBV18 and TRBJ2-1, with 8 bases fitting TRBD2. The CDR3 consists of 15 residues. CDR1 is KGHSH, CDR2 LQKENI, per germline. The CDR3 sequence: CPSSPREGRYNEQFF. CDR3 sequence (DNA): TGTCCCAGCTCGCCACGGGAGGGGAGATACAATGAGCAGTTCTTC.

This clonotype was recorded at least ten times. CDR3 amino acids: CSAKLAGVYEQYF. DNA for the CDR3: TGCAGTGCTAAGCTAGCGGGAGTATACGAGCAGTACTTC. This chain joins TRBV20-1 and TRBJ2-7; TRBD2 agrees at 10 bases. CDR3 length: 13 residues. V lost 4 bases and J lost 4; bases outside the gene matches: 4. The germline V gene has CDR1 DFQATT and CDR2 SNEGSKA (reference sequence).

The chain employs TRBV2 and TRBJ2-1; 7 bases map to TRBD2. The CDR3 sequence is 13 residues long. Germline V gives CDR1 SNHLY, CDR2 FYNNEI. The trim removed 1 base at V and 7 bases at J, leaving 1 base unmatched. CDR3 region: CASSEERGNEQFF. The CDR3 nucleotides read TGTGCCAGCAGTGAAGAGCGGGGTAATGAGCAGTTCTTC.

This clonotype was recorded at least ten times. The chain links TRBV24-1 to TRBJ2-5; D is ambiguous. V lost 0 bases and J 1 base, leaving 5 bases between the germline ends. Germline-derived CDR1 and CDR2 are KGHDR and SFDVKD. The CDR3 is 14 amino acids. CDR3 nucleotides: TGTGCCACCAGTGATTTGGGCTCCCAAGAGACCCAGTACTTC. Translated: CATSDLGSQETQYF.

Many counts were recorded for this clonotype. The rearrangement links TRBV20-1 to TRBJ2-7; 8 nucleotides agree with TRBD1. CDR3 length: 15 residues. From germline, CDR1 is DFQATT and CDR2 SNEGSKA (reference sequence). CDR3 in amino acids: CSVPGQAKPSYEQYF. The CDR3 DNA is TGCAGCGTACCGGGACAGGCCAAACCCTCCTACGAGCAGTACTTC.

This clonotype was picked up many times. The chain employs TRBV12-3 or TRBV12-4 and TRBJ1-6, with no clear D. V shed 5 bases and J shed 10 bases, with 12 bases lying between them. This CDR3 has 13 amino acids. In DNA, the CDR3 is TGTGCCAGCAGTCCCCAGCGTGACTCACCCCTCCACTTT. Encoded protein: CASSPQRDSPLHF.

This clonotype was counted many times. V and J are TRBV10-3 and TRBJ2-6; no clear D gene. The CDR3 has 15 residues. V was shortened by 4 bases and J by 0 bases, with 7 bases between the two germline ends. CDR1 and CDR2 (germline): ENHRY, SYGVKD. CDR3: CAISAQSSGANVLTF. The CDR3 DNA is TGTGCCATCAGTGCACAGTCCTCTGGGGCCAACGTCCTGACTTTC.

This clonotype was recorded many times. This chain joins TRBV7-2 and TRBJ1-6, with a tentative D call TRBD1 (5 bases). The CDR3 is 17 residues long. The V gene's germline CDR1 is SGHTA and CDR2 FQGNSA. The V end was cut by 5 bases, the J end by 0 bases, with 14 bases between. The CDR3 loop reads CASSHADDSSYNSPLHF. CDR3 DNA: TGTGCCAGCAGCCACGCGGACGACAGCTCCTATAATTCACCCCTCCACTTT.

The J gene is TRBJ2-3, the V gene TRBV25-1; 9 nucleotides align to TRBD1. The CDR3 sequence is 16 residues long. Germline V gene sequence: CDR1 MGHDK, CDR2 SYGVNS. The V and J ends lost 1 base and 4 bases, in that order; junction bases with no gene match: 6. The CDR3 loop reads CASSESGTGRADTQYF. The CDR3 DNA reads TGTGCCAGCAGTGAATCCGGGACAGGGAGAGCAGATACGCAGTATTTT.

The chain joins TRBV6-2 or TRBV6-3 to TRBJ2-1, with TRBD2 identical over 14 bases. J lost 0 bases, V lost 6 bases, and 4 bases had no gene match. Per germline, CDR1 MNHEY and CDR2 SVGEGT. This CDR3 spans 17 amino acids. The CDR3, as DNA: TGTGCCAGCAGCTACGGGACTAGCGGGAGCTCCTACAATGAGCAGTTCTTC. Its translation: CASSYGTSGSSYNEQFF.

This clonotype was observed many times. The chain has TRBV15 and TRBJ2-5; D unclear. The germline V gene encodes CDR1 LNHNV and CDR2 YYDKDF (reference sequence). The CDR3 runs 15 residues. Deletions cut 0 bases from V and 1 base from J, with 9 bases between. CDR3 sequence (DNA): TGTGCCACCAGCAGAGATCTGGGCCCCCAAGAGACCCAGTACTTC. It is translated as CATSRDLGPQETQYF.

This clonotype showed up many times. This sequence joins TRBV10-3 and TRBJ1-2; D not certain. CDR1 and CDR2 from the germline V gene are ENHRY and SYGVKD. V was cut by 2 bases and J by 2 bases, with 15 bases left in between. The CDR3 runs to 16 residues. DNA for the CDR3: TGTGCCATCAGTGAGGCCTCTTCGGAGGAGAACTATGGCTACACCTTC. It specifies CAISEASSEENYGYTF.

This clonotype was recorded many times. The V and J genes are TRBV11-2 and TRBJ1-5, with D uncertain. The CDR3 covers 12 residues. Germline V gene lookup returns CDR1 SGHAT and CDR2 FQNNGV. Trimming took off 5 bases at V and 3 bases at J, with 5 bases between the two ends. The CDR3 nucleotides are TGTGCCAGCAGCCCAACCAATCAGCCCCAGCATTTT. Translating gives CASSPTNQPQHF.

This clonotype was found a few times. The chain has TRBV29-1 and TRBJ2-7, with D possibly being TRBD2 (7 bases). Trimming stripped 6 bases from V and 0 bases from J, with 9 bases between. The CDR3 runs to 12 residues. Germline-derived CDR1 and CDR2 are SQVTM and ANQGSEA. CDR3 in DNA: TGCAGCGTAAGGGGGGGCTCCTACGAGCAGTACTTC. Amino acids: CSVRGGSYEQYF.

This clonotype has a count of ten or more. The chain employs TRBV4-3 and TRBJ1-3, with D hard to call. In germline, CDR1 is LGHNA, CDR2 YSLEER. This CDR3 is built from 15 residues. V was shortened by 1 base and J by 0 bases, with 7 bases between the two germline ends. The CDR3 loop reads CASSQGASSGNTIYF. The CDR3 nucleotides are TGCGCCAGCAGCCAAGGGGCAAGCTCTGGAAACACCATATATTTT.

This clonotype showed up just a few times. The V call is TRBV6-5, the J call TRBJ2-4; D unclear. This CDR3 contains 15 residues. With 7 bases removed from V and 2 bases from J, the gap between germline ends came to 15 bases. CDR1 and CDR2 from the germline V gene are MNHEY and SVGAGI. The CDR3 nucleotides read TGTGCCAGCACCTTACGGACCGCCTCCAAAAACATTCAGTACTTC. This sequence encodes CASTLRTASKNIQYF.

This clonotype was seen only a few times. This chain connects TRBV25-1 to TRBJ1-6; TRBD1 matches 11 bases. Germline V lookup: CDR1 MGHDK, CDR2 SYGVNS. V trimming: 9 bases; J trimming: 8 bases; junction bases outside the gene matches: 9. The CDR3 sequence is 15 residues long. CDR3 DNA: TGTGCCAGTAGCCTGCGGACAGGGGGCGATTCACCCCTCCACTTT. Encoded protein: CASSLRTGGDSPLHF.

Turning to this clonotype: Since a much larger clone is just one base distant, this may be a read error. This sequence joins TRBV19 and TRBJ2-2; the D is unclear. The germline CDR1 and CDR2 sequences are LNHDA and SQIVND (reference sequence). Trimming pared 4 bases from V and 7 bases from J, leaving 13 bases between. The CDR3 extends over 14 amino acids. The CDR3 DNA sequence: TGTGCCAGTAGTAAGGGCCGTTCCATCGGGGAGCTGTTTTTT. Translating it yields CASSKGRSIGELFF.

This clonotype came up a few times. V gene TRBV6-6 combines with J gene TRBJ1-1, with 9 bases that match TRBD1. This CDR3 contains 17 residues. Germline V lookup: CDR1 MNHNY, CDR2 SVGAGI (reference sequence). The ends lost 4 bases at V and 3 bases at J; junction bases unmatched: 12. CDR3 loop: CASSSGTGRYLDTEAFF. The CDR3 coding sequence is TGTGCCAGCAGTTCCGGGACAGGGAGGTATCTGGACACTGAAGCTTTCTTT.

Written as DNA, the CDR3 is TGTGCCAGCAGTTACGCGACTAGAGCGACTTCGTCCTACAATGAGCAGTTCTTC. Translating gives CASSYATRATSSYNEQFF. The V gene is TRBV6-2 or TRBV6-3, the J gene TRBJ2-1, with D perhaps TRBD2 (6 bases). The germline gives CDR1 MNHEY, CDR2 SVGEGT. The V end was cut by 2 bases, the J end by 1 base, with 18 bases between. The CDR3 is 18 amino acids.

This clonotype was detected ten times or more. The chain links TRBV6-5 to TRBJ1-1; 9 bases align to TRBD1. Germline CDR1 and CDR2: MNHEY and SVGAGI. The CDR3 runs 16 residues. Losses at the gene ends were 5 bases for V and 4 bases for J; bases not matched to a gene: 11. CDR3 in DNA: TGTGCCAGCAGTCCAAGGACAGGGGACGGTGGCACTGAAGCTTTCTTT. It specifies CASSPRTGDGGTEAFF.

In this sample, this clonotype turned up many times. CDR3 nucleotides: TGTGCCAGCAGTTTAGAGCGGAGCTCCTACAATGAGCAGTTCTTC. This translates into CASSLERSSYNEQFF. The chain employs TRBV28 and TRBJ2-1; weak D call: TRBD2 (5 bases). Looked up from germline, CDR1 is MDHEN and CDR2 is SYDVKM. The CDR3 is 15 amino acids. Trimming left V 2 bases short and J 0 bases short, with 8 bases between. Full variable domain (rest looked up from reference TRBV28 and TRBJ2-1): DVKVTQSSRYLVKRTGEKVFLECVQDMDHENMFWYRQDPGLGLRLIYFSYDVKMKEKGDIPEGYSVSREKKERFSLILESASTNQTSMYLCASSLERSSYNEQFFGPGTRLTVL.

This clonotype was counted only a few times. This chain's CDR3 is CASGLTGSYEQYF. The CDR3 coding sequence is TGTGCCAGCGGTTTGACAGGTTCCTACGAGCAGTACTTC. The V gene is TRBV11-3, the J gene TRBJ2-7; D is perhaps TRBD1 (6 bases). Trimming took off 8 bases at V and 1 base at J, with 12 bases between the two ends. Germline V lookup: CDR1 SGHNT, CDR2 YENEEA. CDR3 size: 13 residues.

This clonotype has ten or more counts. The rearrangement uses TRBV6-6 and TRBJ2-1; TRBD2 matches 10 bases. Looked up from germline, CDR1 is MNHNY and CDR2 is SVGAGI (reference sequence). The CDR3 is 15 residues long. V dropped 6 bases and J dropped 7; count of bases not matched to a gene: 9. The CDR3 bases are TGTGCCAGCAGCCAACCACCTAGCGGGAGTAATGAGCAGTTCTTC. The encoded protein is CASSQPPSGSNEQFF.

This clonotype was seen at least ten times. CDR3 region: CASSLEGGLLTSPLHF. CDR3 bases: TGTGCCAGCAGCTTGGAAGGGGGTCTGCTGACCTCACCCCTCCACTTT. The chain employs TRBV13 and TRBJ1-6; maybe TRBD1 (6 bases). In germline, CDR1 is PRHDT, CDR2 FYEKMQ (reference sequence). The CDR3 runs to 16 residues. The V end lost 3 bases, the J end lost 10 bases, and 19 bases lay between the germline ends.

Many counts were recorded for this clonotype. The chain is built from TRBV27 and TRBJ1-2; TRBD1 is a possible D gene (6 bases). CDR3 length: 14 amino acids. CDR1 MNHEY and CDR2 SMNVEV come from the germline V gene (reference sequence). Between the trimmed V and J ends, which lost 4 bases and 3 bases, there was a span of 12 bases. This CDR3 reads CASSSGQPDYGYTF. CDR3 DNA: TGTGCCAGCAGTTCTGGACAGCCCGACTATGGCTACACCTTC.

This clonotype was seen repeatedly, ten times or more. The V gene is TRBV4-2, the J gene TRBJ1-1, with TRBD1 as a possible D gene (6 bases). The germline V and J ends were trimmed by 0 bases and 7 bases, with 9 bases remaining between them. Germline V gene lookup returns CDR1 LGHNA and CDR2 YNFKEQ. This CDR3 region has 13 residues. CDR3: CASSQEGAREAFF. For the CDR3, the DNA is TGTGCCAGCAGCCAAGAGGGGGCTCGTGAAGCTTTCTTT.

The sample holds a few counts of this clonotype. This rearrangement joins TRBV10-1 to TRBJ2-1, with 7 positions matching TRBD2. V was pared by 0 bases and J by 7 bases, with 9 bases of the junction left unmatched. The CDR3 loop spans 16 amino acids. Germline CDR1 is WNHNN and CDR2 is SYGVQD (reference sequence). The CDR3 here is CASSESLRESGNEQFF. DNA for the CDR3: TGCGCCAGCAGTGAGTCGTTGCGGGAGTCGGGTAATGAGCAGTTCTTC.

This clonotype was counted many times. V is TRBV7-6 and J is TRBJ2-7, with TRBD2 matching 8 bases. This CDR3 has 15 residues. Losses at the gene ends were 5 bases for V and 4 bases for J; bases not matched to a gene: 10. Germline CDR1 SGHVS, CDR2 FNYEAQ. As DNA, the CDR3 is TGTGCCAGCAGCCCCCGAGCGGGAGCGGGGTACGAGCAGTACTTC. Its protein is CASSPRAGAGYEQYF.